This T cell receptor (beta chain) was retrieved from a study of blood T cells in healthy people across ages. Study-wide context: Per two T cells, template switching captured roughly one barcoded beta molecule.

General study points: The study could not conclusively compare naive and antigen-experienced cells, given its unsorted PBMCs.

The people who gave samples were healthy Caucasians from Russia, aged roughly 6 to 100. Peripheral blood was drawn, about 9.7 milliliters per donor. This clonotype was observed many times. The antigen remains unidentified. Alongside a J-beta primer mix, a sample-barcoded 5' primer served in a second PCR lasting about 7 to 11 cycles. Each CDR3 protein gets one entry after TCRdb re-called the 5' RACE reads with MiXCR. In the table there are hundreds of thousands of distinct CDR3 sequences, roughly 30% of which are singletons. V gave up 2 bases and J gave up 3 bases, with 8 bases separating them. The germline gives CDR1 MNHEY, CDR2 SVGAGI. The CDR3 has 15 amino acids.

Sequencing was carried out using blood. The rearrangement joins TRBV6-5 to TRBJ2-6; tentative D call: TRBD1 (5 bases). This TCR was sampled from a woman of 80 years or more in good health. This chain's CDR3 is CASSYVGRGANVLTF. The CDR3 DNA follows: TGTGCCAGCAGTTACGTGGGGCGTGGGGCCAACGTCCTGACTTTC.